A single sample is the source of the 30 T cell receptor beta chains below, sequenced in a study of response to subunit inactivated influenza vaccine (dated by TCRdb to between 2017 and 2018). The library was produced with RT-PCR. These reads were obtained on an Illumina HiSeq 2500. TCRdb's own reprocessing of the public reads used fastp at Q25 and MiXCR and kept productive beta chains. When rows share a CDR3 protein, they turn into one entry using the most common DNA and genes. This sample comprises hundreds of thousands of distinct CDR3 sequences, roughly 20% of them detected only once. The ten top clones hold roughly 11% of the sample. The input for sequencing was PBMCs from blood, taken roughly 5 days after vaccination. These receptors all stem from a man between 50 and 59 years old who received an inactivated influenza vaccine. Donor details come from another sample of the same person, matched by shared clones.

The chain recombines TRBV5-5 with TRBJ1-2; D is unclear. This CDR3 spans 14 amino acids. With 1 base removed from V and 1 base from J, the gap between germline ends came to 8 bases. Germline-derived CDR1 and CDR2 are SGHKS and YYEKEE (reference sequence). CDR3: CASSLSLINYGYTF. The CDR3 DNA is TGTGCCAGCAGCTTGTCTCTTATTAACTATGGCTACACCTTC.

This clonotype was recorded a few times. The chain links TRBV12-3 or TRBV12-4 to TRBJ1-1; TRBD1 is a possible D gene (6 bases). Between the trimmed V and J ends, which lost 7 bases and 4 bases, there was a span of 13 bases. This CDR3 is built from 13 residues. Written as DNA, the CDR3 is TGTGCCAGCACCCCTGGAGGGGGCACTGAAGCTTTCTTT. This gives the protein CASTPGGGTEAFF.

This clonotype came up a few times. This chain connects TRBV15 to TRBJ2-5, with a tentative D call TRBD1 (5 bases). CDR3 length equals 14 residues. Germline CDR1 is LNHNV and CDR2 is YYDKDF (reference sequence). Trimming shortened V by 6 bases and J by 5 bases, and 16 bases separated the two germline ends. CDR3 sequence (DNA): TGTGCCACCAGAGGGGCAGTGGGCCTCGAGACCCAGTACTTC. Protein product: CATRGAVGLETQYF.

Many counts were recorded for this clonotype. The CDR3 DNA follows: TGCAGTGCTACCGGGACAGGGTTCGAGCAGTACTTC. The encoded protein is CSATGTGFEQYF. V gene TRBV20-1 combines with J gene TRBJ2-7; 9 bases are a match to TRBD1. With 4 bases clipped from V and 6 bases from J, the junction kept 4 bases outside the gene matches. This CDR3 spans 12 amino acids. CDR1 DFQATT and CDR2 SNEGSKA come from the germline V gene (reference sequence).

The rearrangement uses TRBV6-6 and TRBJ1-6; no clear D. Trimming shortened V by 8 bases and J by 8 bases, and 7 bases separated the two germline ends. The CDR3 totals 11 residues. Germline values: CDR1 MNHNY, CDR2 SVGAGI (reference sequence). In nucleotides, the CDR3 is TGTGCCAGCGGACGTGATTCACCCCTCCACTTT. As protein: CASGRDSPLHF.

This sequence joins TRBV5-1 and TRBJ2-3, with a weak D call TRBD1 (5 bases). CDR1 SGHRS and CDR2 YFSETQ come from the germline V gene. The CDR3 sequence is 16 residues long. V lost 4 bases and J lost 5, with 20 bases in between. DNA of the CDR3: TGCGCCAGCAGCCCGACGGCGGCCCAAGGGGTAGATACGCAGTATTTT. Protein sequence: CASSPTAAQGVDTQYF.

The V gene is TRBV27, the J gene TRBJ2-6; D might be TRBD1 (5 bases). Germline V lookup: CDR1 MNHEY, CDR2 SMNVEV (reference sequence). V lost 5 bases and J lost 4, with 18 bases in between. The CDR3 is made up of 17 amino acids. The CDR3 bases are TGTGCCAGCAGTCCAAGGGGCAGTTCTAAGGGGGCCAACGTCCTGACTTTC. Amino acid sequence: CASSPRGSSKGANVLTF.

CDR3 protein: CAWSRDLLAGGHEQFF. The CDR3 DNA reads as TGTGCCTGGAGTCGGGACCTACTAGCGGGAGGCCATGAGCAGTTCTTC. The chain couples TRBV30 to TRBJ2-1, with 12 bases that match TRBD2. Trimming removed 2 bases from V and 8 bases from J; junction bases left unmatched: 10. Per germline, CDR1 GTSNPN and CDR2 SVGIG (reference sequence). CDR3 length equals 16 residues.

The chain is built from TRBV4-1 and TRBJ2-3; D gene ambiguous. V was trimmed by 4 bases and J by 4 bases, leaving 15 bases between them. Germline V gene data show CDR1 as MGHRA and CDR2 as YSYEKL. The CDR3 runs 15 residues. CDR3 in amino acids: CASSLQGIPADTQYF. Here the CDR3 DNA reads TGCGCCAGCAGCCTCCAAGGGATCCCGGCAGATACGCAGTATTTT.

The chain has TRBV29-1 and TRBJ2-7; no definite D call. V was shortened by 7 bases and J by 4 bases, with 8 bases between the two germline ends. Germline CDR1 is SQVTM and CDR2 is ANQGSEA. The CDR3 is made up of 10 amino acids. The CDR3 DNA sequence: TGCAGCGCACAAGGTTACGAGCAGTACTTC. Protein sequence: CSAQGYEQYF.

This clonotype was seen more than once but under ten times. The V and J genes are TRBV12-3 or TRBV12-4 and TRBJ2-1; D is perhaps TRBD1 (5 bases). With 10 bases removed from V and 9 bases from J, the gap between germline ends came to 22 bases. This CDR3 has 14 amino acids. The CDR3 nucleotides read TGTGCCACCACAAAAAATCAGGGATTCGGTGAGCAGTTCTTC. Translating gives CATTKNQGFGEQFF.

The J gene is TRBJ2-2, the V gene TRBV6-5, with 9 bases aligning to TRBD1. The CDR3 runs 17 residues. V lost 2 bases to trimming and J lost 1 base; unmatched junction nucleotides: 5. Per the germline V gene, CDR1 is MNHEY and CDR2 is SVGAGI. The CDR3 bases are TGTGCCAGCAGTTACCCGCCGGGACAGGGGAACACCGGGGAGCTGTTTTTT. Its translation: CASSYPPGQGNTGELFF.

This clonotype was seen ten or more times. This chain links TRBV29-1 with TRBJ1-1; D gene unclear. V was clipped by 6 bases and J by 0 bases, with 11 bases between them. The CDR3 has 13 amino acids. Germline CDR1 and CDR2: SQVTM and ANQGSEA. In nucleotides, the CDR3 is TGCAGCGTGGTGGGTCTTCTGAACACTGAAGCTTTCTTT. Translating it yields CSVVGLLNTEAFF.

The CDR3 DNA follows: TGTGCCAGCAGCCCCGGTGAGCAGTTCTTC. Its protein is CASSPGEQFF. This chain joins TRBV12-3 or TRBV12-4 and TRBJ2-1; D is uncertain. The CDR3 has 10 amino acids. V dropped 6 bases and J dropped 9 bases, with 6 bases sitting between them.

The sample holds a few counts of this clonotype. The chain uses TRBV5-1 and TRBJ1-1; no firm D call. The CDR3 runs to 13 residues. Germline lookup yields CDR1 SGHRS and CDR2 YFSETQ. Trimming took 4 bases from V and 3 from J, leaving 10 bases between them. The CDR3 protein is CASSPYPDTEAFF. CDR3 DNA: TGCGCCAGCAGCCCTTACCCGGACACTGAAGCTTTCTTT.

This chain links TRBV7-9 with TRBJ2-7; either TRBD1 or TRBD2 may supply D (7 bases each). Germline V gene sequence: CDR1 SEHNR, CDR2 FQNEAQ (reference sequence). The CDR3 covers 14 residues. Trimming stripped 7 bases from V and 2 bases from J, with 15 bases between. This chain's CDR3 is CASNPGGGAYEQYF. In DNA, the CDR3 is TGTGCCAGCAACCCAGGGGGAGGGGCCTACGAGCAGTACTTC.

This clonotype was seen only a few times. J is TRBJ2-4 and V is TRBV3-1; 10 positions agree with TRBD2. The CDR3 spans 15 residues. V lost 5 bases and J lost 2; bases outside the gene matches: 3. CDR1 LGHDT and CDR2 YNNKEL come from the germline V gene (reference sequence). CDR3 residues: CASSTSGITKNIQYF. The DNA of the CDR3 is TGTGCCAGCAGCACTAGCGGGATTACCAAAAACATTCAGTACTTC.

The CDR3 protein is CASSLAGNPDTQYF. CDR3 DNA sequence: TGTGCCAGCAGCTTAGCAGGGAACCCAGATACGCAGTATTTT. This rearrangement joins TRBV11-2 to TRBJ2-3; possible D gene TRBD1, 5 bases. Trimming removed 1 base from V and 4 bases from J, with 9 bases in between. The length of the CDR3 is 14 residues. Germline V lookup: CDR1 SGHAT, CDR2 FQNNGV.

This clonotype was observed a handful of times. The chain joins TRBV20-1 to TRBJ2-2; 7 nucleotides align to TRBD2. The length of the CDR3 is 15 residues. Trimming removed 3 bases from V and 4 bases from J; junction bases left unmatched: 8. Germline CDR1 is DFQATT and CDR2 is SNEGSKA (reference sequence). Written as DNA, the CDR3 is TGCAGTGCTAGGGCACCGGGACTACTCACCGGGGAGCTGTTTTTT. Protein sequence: CSARAPGLLTGELFF.

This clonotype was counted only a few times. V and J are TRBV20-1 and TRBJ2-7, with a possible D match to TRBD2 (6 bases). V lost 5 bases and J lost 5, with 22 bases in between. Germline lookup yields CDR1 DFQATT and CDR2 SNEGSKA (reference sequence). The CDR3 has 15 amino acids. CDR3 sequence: CSAAPPGRRGHEQYF. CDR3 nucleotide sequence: TGCAGTGCTGCTCCCCCCGGGCGGAGGGGCCACGAGCAGTACTTC.

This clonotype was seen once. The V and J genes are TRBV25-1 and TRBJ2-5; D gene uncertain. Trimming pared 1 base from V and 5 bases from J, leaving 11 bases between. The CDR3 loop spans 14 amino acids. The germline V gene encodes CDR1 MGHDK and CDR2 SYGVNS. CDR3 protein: CASSELGFVETQYF. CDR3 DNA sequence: TGTGCCAGCAGTGAATTAGGGTTTGTCGAGACCCAGTACTTC.

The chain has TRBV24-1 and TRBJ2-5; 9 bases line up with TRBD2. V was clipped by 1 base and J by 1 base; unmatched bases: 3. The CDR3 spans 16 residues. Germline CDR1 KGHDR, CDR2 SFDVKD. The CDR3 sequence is CATSDLAGGLQETQYF. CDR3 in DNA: TGTGCCACCAGTGATTTAGCGGGGGGACTCCAAGAGACCCAGTACTTC.

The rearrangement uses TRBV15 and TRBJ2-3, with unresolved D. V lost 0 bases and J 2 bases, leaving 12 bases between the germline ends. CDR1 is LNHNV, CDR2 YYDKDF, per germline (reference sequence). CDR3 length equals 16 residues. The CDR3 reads CATSRDDPYFTDTQYF. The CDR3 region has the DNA TGTGCCACCAGCAGAGATGACCCGTACTTCACAGATACGCAGTATTTT.

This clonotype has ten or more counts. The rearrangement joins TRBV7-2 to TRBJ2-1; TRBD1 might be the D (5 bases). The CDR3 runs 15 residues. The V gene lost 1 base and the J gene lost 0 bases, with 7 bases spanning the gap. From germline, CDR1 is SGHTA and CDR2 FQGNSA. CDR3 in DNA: TGTGCCAGCAGCTTAGAGACAGCCTCCTACAATGAGCAGTTCTTC. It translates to CASSLETASYNEQFF.

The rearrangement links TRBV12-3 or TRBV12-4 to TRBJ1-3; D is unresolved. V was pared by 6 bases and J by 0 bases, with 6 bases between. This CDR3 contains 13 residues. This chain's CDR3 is CASRGFSGNTIYF. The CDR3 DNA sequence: TGTGCCAGCAGGGGGTTCTCTGGAAACACCATATATTTT.

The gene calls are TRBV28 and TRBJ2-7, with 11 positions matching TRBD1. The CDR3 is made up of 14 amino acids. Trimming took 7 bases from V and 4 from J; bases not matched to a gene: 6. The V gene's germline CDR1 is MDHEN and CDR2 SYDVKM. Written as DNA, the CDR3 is TGTGCCAGCACCCCGGGACAGGGGGAATACGAGCAGTACTTC. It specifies CASTPGQGEYEQYF.

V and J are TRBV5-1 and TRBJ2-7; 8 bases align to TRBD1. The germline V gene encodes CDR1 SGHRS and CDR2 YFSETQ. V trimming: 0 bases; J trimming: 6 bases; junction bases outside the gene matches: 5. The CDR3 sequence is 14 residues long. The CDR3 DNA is TGCGCCAGCAGCTTGGGGACAGGGAACGGCGAGCAGTACTTC. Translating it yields CASSLGTGNGEQYF.

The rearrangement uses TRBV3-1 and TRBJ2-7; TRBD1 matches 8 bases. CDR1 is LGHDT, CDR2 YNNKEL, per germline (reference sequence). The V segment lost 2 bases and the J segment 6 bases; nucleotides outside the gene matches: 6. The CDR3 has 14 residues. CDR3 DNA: TGTGCCAGCAGCCAACCGACAGGGGCAGGCGAGCAGTACTTC. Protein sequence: CASSQPTGAGEQYF.

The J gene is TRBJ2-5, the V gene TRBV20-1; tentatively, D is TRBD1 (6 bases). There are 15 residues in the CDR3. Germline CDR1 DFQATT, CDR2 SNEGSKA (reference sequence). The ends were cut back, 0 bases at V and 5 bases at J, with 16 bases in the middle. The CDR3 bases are TGCAGTGCTAGAGATAAGGAGAAGGGGGTGGAGACCCAGTACTTC. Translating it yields CSARDKEKGVETQYF.

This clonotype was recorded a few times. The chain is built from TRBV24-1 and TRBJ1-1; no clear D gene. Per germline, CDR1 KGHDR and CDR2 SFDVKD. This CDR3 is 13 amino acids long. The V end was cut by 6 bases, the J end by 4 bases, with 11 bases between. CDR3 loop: CATSPRAGTEAFF. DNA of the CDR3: TGTGCCACCAGTCCTAGGGCAGGCACTGAAGCTTTCTTT.